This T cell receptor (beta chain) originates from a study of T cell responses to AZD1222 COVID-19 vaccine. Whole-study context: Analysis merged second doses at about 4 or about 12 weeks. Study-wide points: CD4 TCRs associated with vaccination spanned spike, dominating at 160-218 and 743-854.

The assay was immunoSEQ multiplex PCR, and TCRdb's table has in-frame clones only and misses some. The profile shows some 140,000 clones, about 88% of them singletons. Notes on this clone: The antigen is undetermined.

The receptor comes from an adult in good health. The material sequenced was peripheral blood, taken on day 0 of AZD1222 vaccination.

CDR3 sequence: CASSWGNTEAFF. The CDR3 region has the DNA TGCGCCAGCAGCTGGGGGAACACTGAAGCTTTCTTT. The chain combines TRBV5-1 with TRBJ1-1; no clear D gene. Trimming stripped 3 bases from V and 1 base from J, with 4 bases between. Germline V lookup: CDR1 SGHRS, CDR2 YFSETQ. This CDR3 contains 12 residues.